This TCR beta chain is from a study of blood T cell repertoires in COVID-19. Background on the study: Samples taken during acute and convalescent COVID-19 were collected in the United States, Italy and Spain.

Losses at the gene ends were 3 bases for V and 7 bases for J; bases not matched to a gene: 8. Germline CDR1 is SGHRS and CDR2 is YFSETQ. This CDR3 has 15 residues. This clone was observed a few times. Source study methods: Amplifying reference gene primers gave estimates of nucleated cell counts. TCRdb keeps only in-frame clones here, not all; method: immunoSEQ multiplex PCR. The DNA was the basis for D and trimming; V, J and clone size are from that table. The sample records 250,000 to 300,000 clones, over 75% being singletons. The chain recombines TRBV5-1 with TRBJ2-7; 12 nucleotides align to TRBD2. This sequence was found in a woman aged 60-75 years with acute or convalescent COVID-19. Source material: peripheral blood. The CDR3 spells CASSSNRLAGDEQYF. DNA for the CDR3: TGCGCCAGCAGCTCCAACCGACTAGCGGGAGATGAGCAGTACTTC.